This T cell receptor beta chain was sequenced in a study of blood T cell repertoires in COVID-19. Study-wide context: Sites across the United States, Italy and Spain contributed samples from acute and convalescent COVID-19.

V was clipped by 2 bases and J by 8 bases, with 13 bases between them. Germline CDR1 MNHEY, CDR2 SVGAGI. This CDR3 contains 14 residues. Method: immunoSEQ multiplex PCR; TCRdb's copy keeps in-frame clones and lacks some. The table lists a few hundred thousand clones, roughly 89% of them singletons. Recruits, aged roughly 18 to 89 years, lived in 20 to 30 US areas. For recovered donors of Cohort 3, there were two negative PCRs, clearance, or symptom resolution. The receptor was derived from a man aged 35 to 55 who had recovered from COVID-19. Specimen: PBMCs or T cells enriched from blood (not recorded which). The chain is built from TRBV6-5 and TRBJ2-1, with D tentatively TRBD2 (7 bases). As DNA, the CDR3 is TGTGCCAGCAGTTACCGGGGGGCCGCCGATGAGCAGTTCTTC. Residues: CASSYRGAADEQFF.